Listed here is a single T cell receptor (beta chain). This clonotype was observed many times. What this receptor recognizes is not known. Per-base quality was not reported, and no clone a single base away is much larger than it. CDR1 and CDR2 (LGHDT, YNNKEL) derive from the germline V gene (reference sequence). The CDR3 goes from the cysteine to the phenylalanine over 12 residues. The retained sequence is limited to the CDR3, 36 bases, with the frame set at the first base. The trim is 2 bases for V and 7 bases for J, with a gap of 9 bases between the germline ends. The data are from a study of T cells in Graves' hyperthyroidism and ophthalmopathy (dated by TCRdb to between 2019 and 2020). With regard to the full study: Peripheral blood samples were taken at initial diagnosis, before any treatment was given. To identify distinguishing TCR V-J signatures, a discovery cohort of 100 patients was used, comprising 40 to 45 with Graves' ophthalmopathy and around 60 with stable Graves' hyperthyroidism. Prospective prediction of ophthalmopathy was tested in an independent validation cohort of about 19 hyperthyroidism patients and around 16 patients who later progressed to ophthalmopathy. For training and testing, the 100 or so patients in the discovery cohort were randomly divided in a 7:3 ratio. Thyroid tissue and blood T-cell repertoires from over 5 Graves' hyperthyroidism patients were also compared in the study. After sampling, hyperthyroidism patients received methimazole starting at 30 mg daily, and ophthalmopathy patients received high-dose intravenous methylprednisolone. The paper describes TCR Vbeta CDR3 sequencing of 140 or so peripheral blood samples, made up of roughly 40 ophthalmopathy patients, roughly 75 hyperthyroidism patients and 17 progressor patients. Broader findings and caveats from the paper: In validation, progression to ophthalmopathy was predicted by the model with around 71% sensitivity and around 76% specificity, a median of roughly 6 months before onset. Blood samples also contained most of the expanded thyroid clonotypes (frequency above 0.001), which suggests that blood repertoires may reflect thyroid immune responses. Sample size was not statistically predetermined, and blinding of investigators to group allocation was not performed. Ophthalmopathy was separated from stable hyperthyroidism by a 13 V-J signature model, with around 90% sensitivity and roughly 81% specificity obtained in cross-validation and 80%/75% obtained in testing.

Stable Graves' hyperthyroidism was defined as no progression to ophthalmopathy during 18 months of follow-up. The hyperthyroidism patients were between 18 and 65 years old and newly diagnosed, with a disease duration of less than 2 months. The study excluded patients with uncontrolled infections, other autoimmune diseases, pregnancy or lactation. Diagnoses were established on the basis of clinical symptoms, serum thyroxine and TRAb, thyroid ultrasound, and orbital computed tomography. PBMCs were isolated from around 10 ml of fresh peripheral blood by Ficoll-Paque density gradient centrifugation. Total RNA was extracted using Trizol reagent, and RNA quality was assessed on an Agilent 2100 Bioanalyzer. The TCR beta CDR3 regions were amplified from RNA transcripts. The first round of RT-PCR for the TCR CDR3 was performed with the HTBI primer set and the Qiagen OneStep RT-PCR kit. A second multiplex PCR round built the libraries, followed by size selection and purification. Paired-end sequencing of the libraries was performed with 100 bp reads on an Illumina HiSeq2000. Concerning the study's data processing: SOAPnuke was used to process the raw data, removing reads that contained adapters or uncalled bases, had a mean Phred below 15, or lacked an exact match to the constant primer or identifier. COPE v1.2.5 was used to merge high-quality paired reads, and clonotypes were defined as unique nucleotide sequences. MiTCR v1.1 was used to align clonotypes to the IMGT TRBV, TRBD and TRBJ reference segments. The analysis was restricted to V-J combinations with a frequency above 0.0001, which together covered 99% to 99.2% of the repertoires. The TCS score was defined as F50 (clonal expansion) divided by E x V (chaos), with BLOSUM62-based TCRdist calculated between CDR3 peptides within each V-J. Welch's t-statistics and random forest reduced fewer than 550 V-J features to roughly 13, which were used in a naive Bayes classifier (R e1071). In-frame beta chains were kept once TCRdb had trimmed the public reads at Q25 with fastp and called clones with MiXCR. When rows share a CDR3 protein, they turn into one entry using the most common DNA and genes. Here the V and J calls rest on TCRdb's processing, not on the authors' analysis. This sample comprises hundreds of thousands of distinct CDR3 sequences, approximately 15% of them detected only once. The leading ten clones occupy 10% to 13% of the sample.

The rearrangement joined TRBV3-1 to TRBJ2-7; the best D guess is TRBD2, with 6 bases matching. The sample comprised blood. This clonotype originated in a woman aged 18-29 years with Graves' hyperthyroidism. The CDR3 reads CASSQRGREQYF. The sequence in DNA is TGTGCCAGCAGCCAAAGAGGGAGGGAGCAGTACTTC.